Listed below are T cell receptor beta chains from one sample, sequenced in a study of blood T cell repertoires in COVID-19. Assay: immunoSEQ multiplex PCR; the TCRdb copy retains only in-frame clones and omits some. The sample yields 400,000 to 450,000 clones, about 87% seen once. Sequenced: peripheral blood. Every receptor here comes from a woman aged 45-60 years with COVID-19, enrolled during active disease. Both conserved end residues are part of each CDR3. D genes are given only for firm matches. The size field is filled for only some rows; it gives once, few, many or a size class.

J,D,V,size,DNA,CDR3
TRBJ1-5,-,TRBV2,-,TGTGCCAGCAGTGAAGACAGGGATGAACAGCCCCAGCATTTT,CASSEDRDEQPQHF
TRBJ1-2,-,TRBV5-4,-,TGTGCCAGCAGCTTGGTATCGGACTATGGCTACACCTTC,CASSLVSDYGYTF
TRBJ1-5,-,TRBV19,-,TGTGCCAGTAGTATAACCGGGGCGGGGAGTAGCCAGCATTTT,CASSITGAGSSQHF
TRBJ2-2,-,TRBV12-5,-,TGTGCTAGTGGTTTGGTACTGGGCCCGAACACCGGGGAGCTGTTTTTT,CASGLVLGPNTGELFF
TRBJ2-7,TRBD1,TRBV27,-,TGTGCCAGCACCCCGGGACAGGGGATCTCCTACGAGCAGTACTTC,CASTPGQGISYEQYF
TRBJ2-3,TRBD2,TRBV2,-,TGTGCCAGCAAGGAGGGGCTAGCGGGGGGGCAAGATACGCAGTATTTT,CASKEGLAGGQDTQYF
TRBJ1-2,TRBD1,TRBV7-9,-,TGTGCCAGCGGGACAGATCACTATGGCTACACCTTC,CASGTDHYGYTF
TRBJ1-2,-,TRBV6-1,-,TGTGCCAGCAGTGAGGAAACAGGCCCGAACTATGGCTACACCTTC,CASSEETGPNYGYTF
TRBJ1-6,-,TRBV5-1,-,TGCGCCAGCAGCTTGGGACAAGATAATTCACCCCTCCACTTT,CASSLGQDNSPLHF
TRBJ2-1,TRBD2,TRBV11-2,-,TGTGCCAGCAGCCCGGGACTAGCGGGGAAGGGTGAGCAGTTCTTC,CASSPGLAGKGEQFF
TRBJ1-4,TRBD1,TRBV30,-,TGTGCCTGGAACCCGGGGCAGGGGGTGAATGAAAAACTGTTTTTT,CAWNPGQGVNEKLFF
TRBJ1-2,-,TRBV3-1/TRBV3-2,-,TGTGCCAGCACGTTCCGGAACTATGGCTACACCTTC,CASTFRNYGYTF
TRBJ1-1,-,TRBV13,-,TGTGCCAGCAGCTTAGGTCTCTTGACAGGCCCAATGAACACTGAAGCTTTCTTT,CASSLGLLTGPMNTEAFF
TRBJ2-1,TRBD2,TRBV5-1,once,TGCGCCAGCAGCCGTACTAGCGGGGGGGATGAGCAGTTCTTC,CASSRTSGGDEQFF
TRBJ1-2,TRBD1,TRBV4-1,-,TGCGCCAGCAGCCAAGATCCCATGGCTAGGGGGCAAGGCTATGGCTACACCTTC,CASSQDPMARGQGYGYTF
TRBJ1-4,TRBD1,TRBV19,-,TGTGCCAGTAGTCTCGGACAGGGGATCAATGAAAAACTGTTTTTT,CASSLGQGINEKLFF
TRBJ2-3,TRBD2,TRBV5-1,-,TGCGCCAGCAGCGAGGGACTAGCAGGAGATACGCAGTATTTT,CASSEGLAGDTQYF
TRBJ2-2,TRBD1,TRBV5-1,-,TGCGCCAGCAGTGCCGGACAGGGAAGTGGCGGGGAGCTGTTTTTT,CASSAGQGSGGELFF
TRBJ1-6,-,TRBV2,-,TGTGCCAGCAGTGAAGGGAGCGCAGGGAGCTTAGCGGGCCCCTATAATTCACCCCTCCACTTT,CASSEGSAGSLAGPYNSPLHF
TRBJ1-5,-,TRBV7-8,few,TGTGCCAGCACCCCTGGGCCGGGGAAGGAGGATCAGCCCCAGCATTTT,CASTPGPGKEDQPQHF
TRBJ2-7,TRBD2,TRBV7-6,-,TGTGCCAGCAGCTTAGGGACTAGCGGGGTCACCTACGAGCAGTACTTC,CASSLGTSGVTYEQYF
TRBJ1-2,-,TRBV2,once,TGTGCCAGCATCACCAAGGATAGTTCAGGGAACTATGGCTACACCTTC,CASITKDSSGNYGYTF
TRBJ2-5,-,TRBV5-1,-,TGCGCCAGCAGCTTGGGTTCGGGTAGTAGTAACCAAGAGACCCAGTACTTC,CASSLGSGSSNQETQYF
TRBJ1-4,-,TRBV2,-,TGTGCCAGCATTCGTGTCACCGGAGGCGAAAAACTGTTTTTT,CASIRVTGGEKLFF
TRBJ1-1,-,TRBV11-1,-,TGTGCCAGCAGCCGAGATGGGGCGAACACTGAAGCTTTCTTT,CASSRDGANTEAFF
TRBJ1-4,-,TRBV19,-,TGTGCCAGTAGACGGGTGAATGAAAAACTGTTTTTT,CASRRVNEKLFF
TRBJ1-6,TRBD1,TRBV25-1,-,TGTGCCAGCAGTGATGCTGGGACAGGAAATAATTCACCCCTCCACTTT,CASSDAGTGNNSPLHF
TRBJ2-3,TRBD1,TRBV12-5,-,TGTGCTAGTGGTTTGGAGACAGGGAGAACAGATACGCAGTATTTT,CASGLETGRTDTQYF
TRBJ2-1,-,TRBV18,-,TGTGCCAGCTCGCCGACCGGGTCCCTCGGGAATGAGCAGTTCTTC,CASSPTGSLGNEQFF
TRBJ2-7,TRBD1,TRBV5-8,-,TGTGCCAGCAGCTTGAGGTTACAGGGGGCCTACGAGCAGTACTTC,CASSLRLQGAYEQYF
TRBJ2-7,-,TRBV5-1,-,TGCGCCAGCAGCTTGGTTCTAGCATCTTACGGCTACGAGCAGTACTTC,CASSLVLASYGYEQYF
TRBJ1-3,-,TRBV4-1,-,TGCGCCAGCAGCCAAGATAACTCTGGAAACACCATATATTTT,CASSQDNSGNTIYF